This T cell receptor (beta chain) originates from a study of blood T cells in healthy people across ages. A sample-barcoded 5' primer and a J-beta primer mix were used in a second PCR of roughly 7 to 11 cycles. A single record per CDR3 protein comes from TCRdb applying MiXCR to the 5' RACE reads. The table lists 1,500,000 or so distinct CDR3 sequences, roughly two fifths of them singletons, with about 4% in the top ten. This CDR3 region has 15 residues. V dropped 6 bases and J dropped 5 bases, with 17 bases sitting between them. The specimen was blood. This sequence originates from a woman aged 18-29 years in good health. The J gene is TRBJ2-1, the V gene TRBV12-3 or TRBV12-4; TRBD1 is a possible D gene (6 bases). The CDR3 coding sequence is TGTGCCAGCAGGGGTGCAGGGGTGCTAAACAATGAGCAGTTCTTC. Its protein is CASRGAGVLNNEQFF.